The TCR beta chain described here comes from a study of PD-1 blockade in classical Hodgkin lymphoma. Study-level findings and limits: Baseline TCR diversity was reportedly lower in newly diagnosed patients than in healthy donors. It was reported as lower still in relapsed/refractory patients. Exclusion covered patients beginning nivolumab under 1 year post-ASCT.

The assay was immunoSEQ multiplex PCR, and TCRdb's table has in-frame clones only and misses some. The sample lists more than 4,500 clones, around three fifths occurring once. Details on this clone: The antigen is not known.

This CDR3 contains 15 residues. The germline gives CDR1 MNHEY, CDR2 SMNVEV (reference sequence). The J segment lost 3 bases and the V segment lost 2 bases, leaving 4 bases of the junction unmatched. Each patient relapsed following autologous stem cell transplantation, and prior brentuximab vedotin exposure differed. The starting material was peripheral blood mononuclear cells (PBMCs), obtained at baseline. The rearrangement links TRBV27 to TRBJ2-7; 10 bases agree with TRBD2. The sequence derives from a human donor with classical Hodgkin lymphoma. Written as DNA, the CDR3 is TGTGCCAGCAGTTTAGTTAGCGGGAGGCACTACGAGCAGTACTTC. Translated, it gives CASSLVSGRHYEQYF.